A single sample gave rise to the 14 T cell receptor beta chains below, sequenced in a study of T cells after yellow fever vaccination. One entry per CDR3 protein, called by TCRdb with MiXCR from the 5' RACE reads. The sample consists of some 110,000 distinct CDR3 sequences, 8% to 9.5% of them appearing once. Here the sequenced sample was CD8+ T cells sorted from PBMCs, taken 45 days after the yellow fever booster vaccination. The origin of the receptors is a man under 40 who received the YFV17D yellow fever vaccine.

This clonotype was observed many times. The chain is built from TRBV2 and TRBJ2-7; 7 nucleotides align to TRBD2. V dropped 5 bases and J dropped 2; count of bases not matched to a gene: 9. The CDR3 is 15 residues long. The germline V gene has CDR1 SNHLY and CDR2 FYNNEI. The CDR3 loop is CASSSSAGDTYEQYF. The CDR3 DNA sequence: TGTGCCAGCAGTTCCTCTGCGGGAGACACCTACGAGCAGTACTTC.

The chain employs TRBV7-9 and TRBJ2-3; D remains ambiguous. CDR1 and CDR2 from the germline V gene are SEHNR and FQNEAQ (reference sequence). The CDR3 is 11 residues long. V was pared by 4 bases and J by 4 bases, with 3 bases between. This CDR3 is CASSSPDTQYF. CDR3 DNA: TGTGCCAGCAGCTCACCAGATACGCAGTATTTT.

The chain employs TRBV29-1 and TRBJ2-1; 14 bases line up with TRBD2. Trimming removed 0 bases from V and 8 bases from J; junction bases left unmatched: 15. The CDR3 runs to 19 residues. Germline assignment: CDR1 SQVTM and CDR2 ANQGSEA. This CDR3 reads CSVEDSGLAGGSCIDEQFF. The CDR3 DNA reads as TGCAGCGTTGAAGATTCAGGACTAGCGGGAGGTAGTTGTATAGATGAGCAGTTCTTC.

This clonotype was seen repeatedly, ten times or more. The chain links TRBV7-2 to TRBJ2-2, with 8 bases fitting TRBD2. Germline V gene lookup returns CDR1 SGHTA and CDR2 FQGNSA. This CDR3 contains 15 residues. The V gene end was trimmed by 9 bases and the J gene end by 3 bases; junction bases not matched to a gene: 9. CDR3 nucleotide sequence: TGTGCCAGAACACGGGAGGGCTTTTACACCGGGGAGCTGTTTTTT. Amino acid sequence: CARTREGFYTGELFF.

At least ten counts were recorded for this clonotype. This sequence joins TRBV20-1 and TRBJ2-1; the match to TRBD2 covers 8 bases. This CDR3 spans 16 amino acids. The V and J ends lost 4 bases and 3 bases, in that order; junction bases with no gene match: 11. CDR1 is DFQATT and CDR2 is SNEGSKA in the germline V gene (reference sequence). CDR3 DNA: TGCAGTGCTACCATACTAGCGGCCCTTTACTACAATGAGCAGTTCTTC. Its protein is CSATILAALYYNEQFF.

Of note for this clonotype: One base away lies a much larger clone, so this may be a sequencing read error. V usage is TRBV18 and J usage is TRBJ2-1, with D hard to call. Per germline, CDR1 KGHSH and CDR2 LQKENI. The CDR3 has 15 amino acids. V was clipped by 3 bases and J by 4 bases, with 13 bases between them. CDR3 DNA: TGTGCCAGCTCACCTGGACCAGCGCAGTACAATGAGCAGTTCTTC. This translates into CASSPGPAQYNEQFF.

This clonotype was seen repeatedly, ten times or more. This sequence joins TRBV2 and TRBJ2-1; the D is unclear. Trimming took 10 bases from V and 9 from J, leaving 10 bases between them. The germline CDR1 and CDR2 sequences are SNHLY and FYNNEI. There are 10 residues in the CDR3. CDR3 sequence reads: CAIGGAEQFF. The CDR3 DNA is TGTGCCATCGGCGGAGCTGAGCAGTTCTTC.

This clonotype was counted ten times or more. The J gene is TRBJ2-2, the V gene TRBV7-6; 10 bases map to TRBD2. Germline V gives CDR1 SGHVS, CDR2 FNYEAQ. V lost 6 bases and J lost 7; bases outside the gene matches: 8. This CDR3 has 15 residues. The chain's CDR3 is CASRSPSGSGGELFF. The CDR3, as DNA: TGTGCCAGCAGATCTCCTAGCGGGAGTGGCGGGGAGCTGTTTTTT.

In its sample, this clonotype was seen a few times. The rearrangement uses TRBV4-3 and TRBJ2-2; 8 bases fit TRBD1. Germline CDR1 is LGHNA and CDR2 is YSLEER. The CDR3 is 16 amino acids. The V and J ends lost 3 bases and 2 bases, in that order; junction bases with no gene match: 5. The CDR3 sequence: CASSHSTGANTGELFF. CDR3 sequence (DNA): TGCGCCAGCAGCCATTCGACAGGGGCTAACACCGGGGAGCTGTTTTTT.

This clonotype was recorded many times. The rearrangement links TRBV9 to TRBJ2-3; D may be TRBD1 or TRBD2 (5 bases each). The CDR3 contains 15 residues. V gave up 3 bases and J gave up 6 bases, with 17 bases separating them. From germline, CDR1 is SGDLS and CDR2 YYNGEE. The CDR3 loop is CASSGRDQWFDTQYF. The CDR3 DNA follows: TGTGCCAGCAGCGGCCGGGACCAGTGGTTCGATACGCAGTATTTT.

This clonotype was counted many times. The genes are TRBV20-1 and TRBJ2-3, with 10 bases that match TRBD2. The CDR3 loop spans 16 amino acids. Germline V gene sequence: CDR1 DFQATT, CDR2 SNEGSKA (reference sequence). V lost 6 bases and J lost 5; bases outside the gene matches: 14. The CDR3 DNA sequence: TGCAGTGCCTCAACCAGGACTAGCGGATTGGGAGATACGCAGTATTTT. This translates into CSASTRTSGLGDTQYF.

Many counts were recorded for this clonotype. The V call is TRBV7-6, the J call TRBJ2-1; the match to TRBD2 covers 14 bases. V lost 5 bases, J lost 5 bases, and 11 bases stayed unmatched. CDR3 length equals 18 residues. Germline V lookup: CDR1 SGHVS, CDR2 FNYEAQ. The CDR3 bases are TGTGCCAGCAGCCCCCACATGACTAGCGGGAGGGTAAACAATGAGCAGTTCTTC. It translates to CASSPHMTSGRVNNEQFF.

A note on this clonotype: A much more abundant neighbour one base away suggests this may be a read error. CDR3 coding DNA: TGTGCCAGCAGCCCCCAAGTAGGAGATCAGCATACGCAGTATTTT. It codes for CASSPQVGDQHTQYF. This chain links TRBV6-1 with TRBJ2-3; no definite D call. The CDR3 loop spans 15 amino acids. Trimming took off 6 bases at V and 7 bases at J, with 20 bases between the two ends. Per the germline V gene, CDR1 is MNHNS and CDR2 is SASEGT.

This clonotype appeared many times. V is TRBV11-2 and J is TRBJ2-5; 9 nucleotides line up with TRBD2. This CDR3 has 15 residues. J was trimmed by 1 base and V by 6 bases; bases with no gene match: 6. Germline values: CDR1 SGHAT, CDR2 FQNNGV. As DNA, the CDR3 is TGTGCCAGCAGTTCGACTAGCGGAACCCAAGAGACCCAGTACTTC. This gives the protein CASSSTSGTQETQYF.